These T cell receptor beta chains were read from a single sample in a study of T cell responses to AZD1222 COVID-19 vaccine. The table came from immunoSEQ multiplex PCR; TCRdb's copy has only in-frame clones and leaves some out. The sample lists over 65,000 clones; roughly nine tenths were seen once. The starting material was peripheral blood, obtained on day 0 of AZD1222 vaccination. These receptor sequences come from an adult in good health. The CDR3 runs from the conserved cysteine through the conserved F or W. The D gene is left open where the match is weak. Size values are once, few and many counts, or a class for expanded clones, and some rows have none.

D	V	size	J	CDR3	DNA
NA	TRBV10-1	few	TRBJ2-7	CASFWQPYEQYF	TGCGCCAGCTTCTGGCAGCCCTACGAGCAGTACTTC
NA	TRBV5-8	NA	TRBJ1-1	CASSLGHQNTEAFF	TGTGCCAGCAGCTTGGGACATCAGAACACTGAAGCTTTCTTT
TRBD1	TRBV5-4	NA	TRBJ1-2	CASSSWTGGKGYTF	TGTGCCAGCAGCTCCTGGACAGGGGGCAAAGGCTACACCTTC
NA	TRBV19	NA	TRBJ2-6	CASNHRVLSGANVLTF	TGTGCCAGTAATCACAGGGTGCTCTCTGGGGCCAACGTCCTGACTTTC
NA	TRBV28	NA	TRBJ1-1	CASRPKDSFDGTEAFF	TGTGCCAGCAGACCGAAAGACAGTTTTGATGGCACTGAAGCTTTCTTT
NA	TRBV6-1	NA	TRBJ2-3	CASSELGLSTDTQYF	TGTGCCAGCAGTGAACTAGGTCTCAGCACAGATACGCAGTATTTT
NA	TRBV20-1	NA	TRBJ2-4	CSASYKNIQYF	TGCAGTGCTAGCTACAAAAACATTCAGTACTTC
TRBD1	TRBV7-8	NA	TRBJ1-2	CASSFTGGGGYTF	TGTGCCAGCAGCTTTACAGGGGGCGGTGGCTACACCTTC
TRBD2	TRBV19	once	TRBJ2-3	CASSIAGGRTDTQYF	TGTGCCAGTAGTATAGCGGGGGGGCGGACAGATACGCAGTATTTT
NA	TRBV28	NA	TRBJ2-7	CASFTTGTYEQYF	TGTGCCAGCTTTACTACAGGGACCTACGAGCAGTACTTC
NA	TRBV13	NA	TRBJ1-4	CASSLGSRNEKLFF	TGTGCCAGCAGCTTAGGTTCCCGTAATGAAAAACTGTTTTTT
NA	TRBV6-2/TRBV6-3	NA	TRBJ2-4	CASSSNTLGNIQYF	TGTGCCAGCAGTTCCAACACCCTTGGAAACATTCAGTACTTC
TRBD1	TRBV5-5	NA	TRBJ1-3	CASSLADRVSGNTIYF	TGTGCCAGCAGCTTGGCGGACAGGGTCTCTGGAAACACCATATATTTT
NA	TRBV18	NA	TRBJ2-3	CASSPPGTDTQYF	TGTGCCAGCTCACCACCGGGCACAGATACGCAGTATTTT
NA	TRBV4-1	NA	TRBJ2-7	CASSQGDRSREQYF	TGCGCCAGCAGCCAAGGGGACCGGTCGCGGGAGCAGTACTTC
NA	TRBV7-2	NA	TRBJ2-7	CASSPLRTVSYEQYF	TGTGCCAGCAGCCCACTTAGGACGGTCTCCTACGAGCAGTACTTC
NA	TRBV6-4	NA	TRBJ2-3	CASSDRGTDTQYF	TGTGCCAGCAGTGACAGGGGCACAGATACGCAGTATTTT
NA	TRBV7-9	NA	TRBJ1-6	CASSLAFQGRGDSPLHF	TGTGCCAGCAGCTTAGCGTTTCAGGGGCGCGGTGATTCACCCCTCCACTTT
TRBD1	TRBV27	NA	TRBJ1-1	CASSLFSGQGKVEAFF	TGTGCCAGCAGTTTATTCTCTGGACAGGGAAAGGTTGAAGCTTTCTTT
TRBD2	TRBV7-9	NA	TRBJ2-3	CASSPDSGMDTQYF	TGTGCCAGCAGCCCCGATAGCGGGATGGATACGCAGTATTTT
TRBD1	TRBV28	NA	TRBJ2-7	CASSFRDRAKEQYF	TGTGCCAGCAGTTTTCGGGACAGGGCCAAAGAGCAGTACTTC
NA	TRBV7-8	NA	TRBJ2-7	CASSLDRSYEQYF	TGTGCCAGCAGCCTCGACCGCTCCTACGAGCAGTACTTC
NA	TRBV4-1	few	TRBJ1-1	CASSRRSGTQNTEAFF	TGCGCCAGCAGCCGAAGGTCCGGGACACAGAACACTGAAGCTTTCTTT
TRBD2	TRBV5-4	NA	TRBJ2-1	CASSSGTSRTKEQFF	TGTGCCAGCAGCTCCGGGACTAGCCGGACTAAAGAGCAGTTCTTC
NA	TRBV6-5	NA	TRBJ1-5	CASSYVGSNQPQHF	TGTGCCAGCAGTTACGTCGGGTCCAATCAGCCCCAGCATTTT
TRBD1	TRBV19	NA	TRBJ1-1	CASRGTDLNTEAFF	TGTGCCAGTAGGGGGACAGACTTGAACACTGAAGCTTTCTTT
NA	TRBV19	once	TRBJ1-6	CASSFLQGNSPLHF	TGTGCCAGTAGTTTCCTACAGGGTAATTCACCCCTCCACTTT
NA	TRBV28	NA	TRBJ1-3	CASSQGGGGNTIYF	TGTGCCAGCAGCCAAGGGGGAGGTGGAAACACCATATATTTT
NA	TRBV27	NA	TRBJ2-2	CASRGWSNTGELFF	TGTGCCAGCAGAGGGTGGTCGAACACCGGGGAGCTGTTTTTT
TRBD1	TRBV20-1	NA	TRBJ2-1	CSATDRNEQFF	TGCAGTGCTACGGACAGGAATGAGCAGTTCTTC
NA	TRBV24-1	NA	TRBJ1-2	CATSESRGRTLGVGGYTF	TGTGCCACCAGTGAGTCCCGAGGACGGACCCTTGGAGTAGGTGGCTACACCTTC
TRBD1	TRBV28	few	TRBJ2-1	CASSNRDRGHNEQFF	TGTGCCAGCAGCAACCGGGACAGGGGCCACAATGAGCAGTTCTTC
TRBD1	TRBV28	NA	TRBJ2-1	CASRPLGQGNLLQFF	TGTGCCAGCAGACCCCTGGGACAGGGGAATTTGCTGCAGTTCTTC
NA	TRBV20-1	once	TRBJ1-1	CSARSEKAFF	TGCAGTGCTAGATCAGAGAAAGCTTTCTTT
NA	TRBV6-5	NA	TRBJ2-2	CASRTTGNTGELFF	TGTGCCAGCAGGACGACAGGGAACACCGGGGAGCTGTTTTTT
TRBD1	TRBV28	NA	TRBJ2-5	CASSTRGTGGRETQYF	TGTGCCAGCAGTACGCGGGGTACAGGGGGGCGGGAGACCCAGTACTTC
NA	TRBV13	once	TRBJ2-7	CASSVTSYEQYF	TGTGCCAGCAGCGTGACTAGTTACGAGCAGTACTTC
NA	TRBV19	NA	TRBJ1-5	CASSIVKGGVLQPQHF	TGTGCCAGTAGTATAGTAAAGGGGGGCGTACTTCAGCCCCAGCATTTT
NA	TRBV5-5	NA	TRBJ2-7	CASSLGGVNSYEQYF	TGTGCCAGCAGCTTGGGTGGGGTAAACTCCTACGAGCAGTACTTC
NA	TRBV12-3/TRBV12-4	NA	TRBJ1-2	CASSLSTDYGYTF	TGTGCCAGCAGTTTAAGTACAGACTATGGCTACACCTTC
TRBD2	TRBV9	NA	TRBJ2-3	CASSGLGGAGDTQYF	TGTGCCAGCAGCGGCCTCGGGGGGGCCGGAGATACGCAGTATTTT